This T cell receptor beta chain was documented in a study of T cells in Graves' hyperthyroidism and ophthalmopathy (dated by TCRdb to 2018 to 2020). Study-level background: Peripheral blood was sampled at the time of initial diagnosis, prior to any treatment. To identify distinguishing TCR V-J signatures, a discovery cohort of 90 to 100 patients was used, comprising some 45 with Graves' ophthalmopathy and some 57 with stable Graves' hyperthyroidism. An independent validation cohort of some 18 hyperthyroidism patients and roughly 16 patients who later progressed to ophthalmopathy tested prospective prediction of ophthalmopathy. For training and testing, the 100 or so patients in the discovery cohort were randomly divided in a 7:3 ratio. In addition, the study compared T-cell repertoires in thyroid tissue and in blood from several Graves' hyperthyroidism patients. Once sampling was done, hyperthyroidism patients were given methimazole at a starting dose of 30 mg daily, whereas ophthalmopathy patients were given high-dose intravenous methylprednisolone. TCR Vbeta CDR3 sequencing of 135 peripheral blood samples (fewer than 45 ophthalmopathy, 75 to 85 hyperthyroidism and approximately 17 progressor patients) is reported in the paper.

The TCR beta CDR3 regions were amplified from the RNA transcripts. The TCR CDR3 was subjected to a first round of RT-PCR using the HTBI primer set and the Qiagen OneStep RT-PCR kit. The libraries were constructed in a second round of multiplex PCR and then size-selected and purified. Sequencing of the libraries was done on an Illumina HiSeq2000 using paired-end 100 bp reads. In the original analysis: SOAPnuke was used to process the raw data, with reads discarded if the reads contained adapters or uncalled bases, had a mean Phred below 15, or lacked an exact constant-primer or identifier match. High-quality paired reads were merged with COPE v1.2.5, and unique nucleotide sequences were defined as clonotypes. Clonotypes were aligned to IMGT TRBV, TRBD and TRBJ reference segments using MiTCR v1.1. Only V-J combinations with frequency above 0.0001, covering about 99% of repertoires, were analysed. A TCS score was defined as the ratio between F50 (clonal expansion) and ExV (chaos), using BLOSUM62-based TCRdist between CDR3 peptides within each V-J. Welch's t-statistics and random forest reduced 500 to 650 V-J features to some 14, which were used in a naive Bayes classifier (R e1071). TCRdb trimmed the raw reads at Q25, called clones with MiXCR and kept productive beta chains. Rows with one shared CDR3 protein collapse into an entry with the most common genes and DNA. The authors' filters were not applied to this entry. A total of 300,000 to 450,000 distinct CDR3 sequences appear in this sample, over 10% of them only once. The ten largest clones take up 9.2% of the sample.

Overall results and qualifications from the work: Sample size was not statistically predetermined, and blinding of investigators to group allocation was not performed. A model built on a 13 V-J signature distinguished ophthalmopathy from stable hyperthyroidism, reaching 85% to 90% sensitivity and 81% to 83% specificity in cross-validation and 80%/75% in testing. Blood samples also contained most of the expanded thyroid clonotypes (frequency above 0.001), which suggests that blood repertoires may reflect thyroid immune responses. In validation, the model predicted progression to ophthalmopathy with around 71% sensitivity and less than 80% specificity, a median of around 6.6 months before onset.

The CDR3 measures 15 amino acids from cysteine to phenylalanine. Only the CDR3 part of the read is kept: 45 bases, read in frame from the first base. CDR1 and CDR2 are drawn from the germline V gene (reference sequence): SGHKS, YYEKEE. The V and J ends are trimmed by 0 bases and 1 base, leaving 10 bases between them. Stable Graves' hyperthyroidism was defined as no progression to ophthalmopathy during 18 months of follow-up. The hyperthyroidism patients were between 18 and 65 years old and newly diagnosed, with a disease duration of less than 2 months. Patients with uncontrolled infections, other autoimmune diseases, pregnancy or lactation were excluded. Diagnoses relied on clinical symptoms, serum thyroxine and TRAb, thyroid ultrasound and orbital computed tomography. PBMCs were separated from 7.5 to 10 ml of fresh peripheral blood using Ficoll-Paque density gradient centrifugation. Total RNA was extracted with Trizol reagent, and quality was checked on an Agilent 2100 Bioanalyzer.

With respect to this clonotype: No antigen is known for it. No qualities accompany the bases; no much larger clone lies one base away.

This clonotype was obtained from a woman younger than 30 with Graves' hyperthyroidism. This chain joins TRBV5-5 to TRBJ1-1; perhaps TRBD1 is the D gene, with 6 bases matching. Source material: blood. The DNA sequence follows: TGTGCCAGCAGCTTGGAATCGGGGGCGAACACTGAAGCTTTCTTT. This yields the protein CASSLESGANTEAFF.